Presented here are 2 T cell receptor beta chains from one specimen sequenced in a study of blood T cell repertoires in COVID-19. Assay used: immunoSEQ multiplex PCR; TCRdb lists only in-frame clones, some missing. The data show more than 200,000 clones, around 87% seen once. Sample: peripheral blood. These receptors originate from an older woman with COVID-19, enrolled during active disease.

V usage is TRBV29-1 and J usage is TRBJ2-7, with D possibly TRBD2 on 6 matching bases. The CDR3 is 14 residues long. The germline V gene has CDR1 SQVTM and CDR2 ANQGSEA. Trimming left V 6 bases short and J 0 bases short, with 15 bases between. The CDR3 protein is CSVLLAPRSYEQYF. The DNA of the CDR3 is TGCAGCGTACTTCTAGCGCCCCGCTCCTACGAGCAGTACTTC.

This chain joins TRBV5-1 and TRBJ2-3; 9 bases align to TRBD1. With 5 bases clipped from V and 2 bases from J, the junction kept 6 bases outside the gene matches. The CDR3 loop spans 15 amino acids. Germline V lookup: CDR1 SGHRS, CDR2 YFSETQ. The CDR3 reads CASSGQGLPTDTQYF. In DNA, the CDR3 is TGCGCCAGCAGTGGACAGGGGCTCCCCACAGATACGCAGTATTTT.